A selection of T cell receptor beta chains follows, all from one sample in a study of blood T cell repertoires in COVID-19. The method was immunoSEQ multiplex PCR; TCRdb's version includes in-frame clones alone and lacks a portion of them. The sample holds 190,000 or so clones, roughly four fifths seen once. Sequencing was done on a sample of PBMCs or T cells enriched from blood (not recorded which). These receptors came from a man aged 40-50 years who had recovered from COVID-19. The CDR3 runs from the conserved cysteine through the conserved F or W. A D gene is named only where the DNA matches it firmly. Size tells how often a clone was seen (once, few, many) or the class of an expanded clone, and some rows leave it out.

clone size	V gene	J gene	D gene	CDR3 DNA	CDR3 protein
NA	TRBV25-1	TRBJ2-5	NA	TGTGCCAGCAGTGACTCACAGGAGATCCAAGAGACCCAGTACTTC	CASSDSQEIQETQYF
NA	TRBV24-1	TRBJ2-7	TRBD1	TGTGCCACCAGTGATTTTCGGACAGGGAGCGACGAGCAGTACTTC	CATSDFRTGSDEQYF
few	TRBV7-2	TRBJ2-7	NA	TGTGCCAGCAGCTTAGCCCTGGACAGCTACGAGCAGTACTTC	CASSLALDSYEQYF
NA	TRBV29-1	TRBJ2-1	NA	TGCAGCGTTGAATGGGGGGTTGAGCAGTTCTTC	CSVEWGVEQFF
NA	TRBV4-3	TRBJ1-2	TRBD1	TGCGCCAGCAGCCCCAGAGGACAGGGCCATGGCTACACCTTC	CASSPRGQGHGYTF
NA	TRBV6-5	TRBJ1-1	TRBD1	TGTGCCAGCAGTTACTCTAGGGGGCGGACTGAAGCTTTCTTT	CASSYSRGRTEAFF
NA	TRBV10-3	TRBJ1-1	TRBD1	TGTGCCATCAGTGAGCGCGGGACAGGGATAGGCACCGGCACTGAAGCTTTCTTT	CAISERGTGIGTGTEAFF
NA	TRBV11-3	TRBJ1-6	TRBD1	TGTGCCAGCAGCCTCGGGACAGGGAGGTCACCCCTCCACTTT	CASSLGTGRSPLHF
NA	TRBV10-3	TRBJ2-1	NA	TGTGCCATCAGGGCAAACAATGAGCAGTTCTTC	CAIRANNEQFF
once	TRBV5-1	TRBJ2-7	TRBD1	TGCGCCAGCAGCTTGGCCAACGGACAGGGAACTTGGCAGTACTTC	CASSLANGQGTWQYF
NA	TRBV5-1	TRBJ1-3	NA	TGCGCCAGCAGCTCCAGGGCTGGAAACACCATATATTTT	CASSSRAGNTIYF
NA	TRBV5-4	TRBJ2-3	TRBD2	TGTGCCAGCAGCCCTTCGCGGGGGTACACAGATACGCAGTATTTT	CASSPSRGYTDTQYF
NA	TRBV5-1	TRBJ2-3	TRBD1	TGCGCCAGCAGCCCTCAGACAGGGTCTAACCCAGATACGCAGTATTTT	CASSPQTGSNPDTQYF
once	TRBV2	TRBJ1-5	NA	TGTGCCAGCAGTGAAACGCAGCCCGGGGGGACTCAGCCCCAGCATTTT	CASSETQPGGTQPQHF
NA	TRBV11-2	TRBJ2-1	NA	TGTGCCAGCAGCTTAGAGGCGGGGTTCTCCTACAATGAGCAGTTCTTC	CASSLEAGFSYNEQFF
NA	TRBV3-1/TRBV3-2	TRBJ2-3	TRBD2	TGTGCCAGCAGCCAAGATCTAATTAGCGGGGGGGCAACAGATACGCAGTATTTT	CASSQDLISGGATDTQYF
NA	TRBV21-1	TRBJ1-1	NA	TGTGCCAGCAGCAAAGGCGTGCAGTTTAGGGGGTATGAAGCTTTCTTT	CASSKGVQFRGYEAFF